This is a list of T cell receptor beta chains from one sample in a study. Via MiXCR, TCRdb re-called the 5' RACE reads, giving one row per CDR3 protein. The sample has some 45,000 distinct CDR3 sequences; around 26% are singletons. Sequenced material: naive CD4+ T cells sorted from blood. These TCRs come from a female donor with breast cancer. Both conserved end residues are part of each CDR3.

>TRBV5-1|13
CASSGGLVREQYF
>TRBV7-2|15
CASSLRGEYTDTQYF
>TRBV6-1|14
CASILAGGRNEQFF
>TRBV5-1|15
CASSFQEPTASPLHF
>TRBV20-1|16
CSARDRTRQSTDTQYF
>TRBV9|15
CASSVSSGKADTQYF
>TRBV20-1|19
CSASLPPGTVYSGANVLTF
>TRBV7-8|14
CASSVMTGRETQYF
>TRBV6-1|14
CASRRTGDTGELFF
>TRBV6-5|13
CASSRNQGYEQYF
>TRBV7-3|14
CASSSRDGQGTQYF